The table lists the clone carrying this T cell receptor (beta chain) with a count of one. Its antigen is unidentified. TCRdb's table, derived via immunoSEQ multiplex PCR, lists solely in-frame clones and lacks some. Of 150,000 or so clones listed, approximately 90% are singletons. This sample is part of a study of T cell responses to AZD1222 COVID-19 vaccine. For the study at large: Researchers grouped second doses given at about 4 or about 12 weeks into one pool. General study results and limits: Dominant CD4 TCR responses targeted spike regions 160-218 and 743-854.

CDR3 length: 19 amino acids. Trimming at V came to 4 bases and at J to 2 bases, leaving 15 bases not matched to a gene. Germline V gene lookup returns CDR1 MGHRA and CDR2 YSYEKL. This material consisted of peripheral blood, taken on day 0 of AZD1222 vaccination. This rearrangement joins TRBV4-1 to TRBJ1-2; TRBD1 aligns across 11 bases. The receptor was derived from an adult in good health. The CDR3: CASSPHYRTGGEKNYGYTF. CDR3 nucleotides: TGCGCCAGCAGCCCACACTACCGGACAGGGGGCGAGAAGAACTATGGCTACACCTTC.